These T cell receptor beta chains were read from a single sample in a study of blood T cell repertoires in COVID-19. Clones were sequenced by immunoSEQ multiplex PCR, and TCRdb holds only the in-frame ones, with some missing. The profile shows roughly 120,000 clones, 88% of them singletons. The sample was peripheral blood. The receptors were sampled from a woman aged 45 to 65 with acute or convalescent COVID-19. Each CDR3 is given with its conserved first and last residue. Fields, in order: V gene, D gene, clone size, J gene, CDR3 protein, CDR3 DNA. The D gene is left open where the match is weak. A clone size is listed for some rows: how often the clone was seen (once, few, many), or a class if it is expanded.

TRBV7-2	NA	NA	TRBJ1-1	CASSLLRGGTEAFF	TGTGCCAGCAGCTTACTCAGGGGCGGCACTGAAGCTTTCTTT
TRBV29-1	TRBD1	few	TRBJ2-2	CSVGAGTGNTGELFF	TGCAGCGTTGGGGCCGGGACAGGGAACACCGGGGAGCTGTTTTTT
TRBV21-1	NA	NA	TRBJ1-1	CASSKSAGGTEAFF	TGTGCCAGCAGCAAAAGCGCGGGGGGTACTGAAGCTTTCTTT
TRBV3-1/TRBV3-2	TRBD2	NA	TRBJ2-3	CASSRGGEKTDTQYF	TGTGCCAGCAGCCGGGGAGGGGAGAAGACAGATACGCAGTATTTT
TRBV5-1	TRBD2	NA	TRBJ2-3	CASSFPGLAVPTASTDTQYF	TGCGCCAGCAGCTTCCCGGGACTAGCGGTCCCCACGGCTAGCACAGATACGCAGTATTTT
TRBV7-8	NA	NA	TRBJ1-6	CASSLLSEVNNSPLHF	TGTGCCAGCAGCCTGCTTAGTGAGGTTAATAATTCACCCCTCCACTTT
TRBV7-9	TRBD1	few	TRBJ2-3	CASSPGQGYADTQYF	TGTGCCAGCAGCCCGGGACAGGGTTACGCAGATACGCAGTATTTT
TRBV6-6	NA	NA	TRBJ1-4	CASSQKQPFNEKLFF	TGTGCCAGCAGTCAAAAACAGCCCTTTAATGAAAAACTGTTTTTT
TRBV7-9	NA	NA	TRBJ1-1	CASSLVIGAGANTEAFF	TGTGCCAGCAGCTTAGTAATCGGGGCAGGGGCGAACACTGAAGCTTTCTTT
TRBV24-1	TRBD1	NA	TRBJ1-5	CATSPGTGDDQPQHF	TGTGCCACCAGCCCCGGGACAGGTGACGATCAGCCCCAGCATTTT
TRBV9	TRBD2	NA	TRBJ2-5	CASSVAWGGQETQYF	TGTGCCAGCAGCGTAGCTTGGGGGGGCCAAGAGACCCAGTACTTC
TRBV19	TRBD2	NA	TRBJ2-1	CASRLAGDNEQFF	TGTGCCAGTAGGCTAGCGGGAGATAATGAGCAGTTCTTC
TRBV20-1	NA	NA	TRBJ1-5	CSAGGTQPQHF	TGCAGTGCTGGGGGGACTCAGCCCCAGCATTTT
TRBV7-9	TRBD2	NA	TRBJ2-7	CASSLDGRIAYEQYF	TGTGCCAGCAGCTTAGACGGGAGGATAGCCTACGAGCAGTACTTC
TRBV2	NA	NA	TRBJ2-2	CASSLLRSGATNTGELFF	TGTGCCAGCAGCCTCCTTCGATCAGGGGCTACGAACACCGGGGAGCTGTTTTTT
TRBV6-5	TRBD1	NA	TRBJ2-2	CASRDRTGELFF	TGTGCCAGCAGGGACAGGACCGGGGAGCTGTTTTTT
TRBV18	NA	NA	TRBJ1-1	CASSREENTEAFF	TGTGCCAGCTCGCGAGAGGAGAACACTGAAGCTTTCTTT
TRBV5-1	TRBD1	NA	TRBJ2-3	CASSFVTGVLGDTQYF	TGCGCCAGCAGCTTTGTCACAGGGGTTTTGGGAGATACGCAGTATTTT
TRBV29-1	TRBD1	NA	TRBJ2-5	CSVHKLDRTETQYF	TGCAGCGTCCATAAACTGGACAGGACGGAGACCCAGTACTTC
TRBV5-1	NA	NA	TRBJ2-5	CASSLTVRGVQETQYF	TGCGCCAGCAGCTTGACGGTCAGGGGGGTCCAAGAGACCCAGTACTTC
TRBV28	TRBD1	once	TRBJ2-7	CASSFAGTGGYYEQYF	TGTGCCAGCAGTTTCGCGGGGACAGGGGGCTACTACGAGCAGTACTTC
TRBV29-1	TRBD2	NA	TRBJ2-5	CSVATVAGETQYF	TGCAGCGTTGCAACTGTAGCGGGAGAGACCCAGTACTTC
TRBV5-1	TRBD1	NA	TRBJ2-1	CASSLGGQAAYNEQFF	TGCGCCAGCAGCTTGGGGGGACAGGCGGCCTACAATGAGCAGTTCTTC
TRBV24-1	NA	NA	TRBJ2-3	CATSDRRQNTDTQYF	TGTGCCACCAGTGATAGGAGGCAAAACACAGATACGCAGTATTTT
TRBV25-1	TRBD2	NA	TRBJ2-3	CASGRVPDTQYF	TGTGCCAGCGGGAGGGTCCCAGATACGCAGTATTTT
TRBV5-6	NA	once	TRBJ2-7	CASSFAPQGFEQYF	TGTGCCAGCAGCTTTGCCCCACAGGGCTTCGAGCAGTACTTC
TRBV24-1	TRBD2	NA	TRBJ2-2	CATSTTSGRAGELFF	TGTGCCACCTCGACGACTAGCGGGAGGGCCGGGGAGCTGTTTTTT
TRBV15	NA	NA	TRBJ1-2	CATSRDGARNDGYTF	TGTGCCACCAGCAGAGATGGGGCGAGGAATGATGGCTACACCTTC
TRBV7-2	TRBD1	NA	TRBJ1-2	CASRTGQGAEGYTF	TGTGCCAGCAGAACCGGACAGGGGGCGGAGGGCTACACCTTC
TRBV24-1	NA	NA	TRBJ2-3	CATSDLQGVGTDTQYF	TGTGCCACCAGTGATTTACAGGGCGTCGGCACAGATACGCAGTATTTT
TRBV30	NA	NA	TRBJ1-1	CAWRPQAMNTEAFF	TGTGCCTGGCGACCACAGGCTATGAACACTGAAGCTTTCTTT
TRBV28	TRBD2	NA	TRBJ2-1	CASSLLAGGNNEQFF	TGTGCCAGCAGTCTACTAGCGGGAGGCAATAATGAGCAGTTCTTC
TRBV19	NA	NA	TRBJ1-1	CASRPGGAGPEAFF	TGTGCCAGCCGACCCGGCGGGGCCGGCCCTGAAGCTTTCTTT
TRBV11-2	TRBD1	NA	TRBJ1-1	CASSLVQGGNTEAFF	TGTGCCAGCAGCTTAGTACAGGGGGGGAACACTGAAGCTTTCTTT
TRBV15	NA	NA	TRBJ2-7	CATSRAGATSHEQYF	TGTGCCACCAGCAGGGCTGGGGCGACGTCACACGAGCAGTACTTC
TRBV6-5	TRBD1	NA	TRBJ1-1	CASSSDRLNTEAFF	TGTGCCAGCAGTTCGGACAGGTTGAACACTGAAGCTTTCTTT
TRBV19	NA	once	TRBJ1-2	CASKSRGYGYTF	TGTGCCAGTAAGTCAAGGGGCTATGGCTACACCTTC
TRBV2	TRBD2	NA	TRBJ2-1	CASSLRLAGGINEQFF	TGTGCCAGCAGCCTGAGACTAGCGGGAGGGATCAATGAGCAGTTCTTC
TRBV3-1/TRBV3-2	NA	NA	TRBJ2-7	CASSQATVSSYEQYF	TGTGCCAGCAGCCAGGCGACAGTTTCTTCCTACGAGCAGTACTTC
TRBV5-6	NA	NA	TRBJ2-7	CASSEQGYEQYF	TGTGCCAGCAGCGAACAGGGTTACGAGCAGTACTTC
TRBV4-2	NA	NA	TRBJ2-7	CASSQPGTPPYEQYF	TGTGCCAGCAGCCAGCCCGGGACTCCGCCCTACGAGCAGTACTTC
TRBV19	NA	NA	TRBJ1-1	CASSSPSSQGESEAFF	TGTGCCAGTAGTAGCCCCTCTTCACAGGGAGAATCGGAAGCTTTCTTT
TRBV18	NA	NA	TRBJ1-4	CASSPQGVRANEKLFF	TGTGCCAGCTCACCACAGGGGGTCCGTGCTAATGAAAAACTGTTTTTT
TRBV6-6	NA	NA	TRBJ1-3	CASSYSSGVDTIYF	TGTGCCAGCAGTTACTCGAGCGGGGTTGACACCATATATTTT
TRBV15	TRBD1	NA	TRBJ1-6	CATSKTDRVGKSPLHF	TGTGCCACCAGCAAGACAGACAGGGTGGGAAAGTCACCCCTCCACTTT
TRBV5-5	NA	NA	TRBJ1-1	CASSPRGGKNTEAFF	TGTGCCAGCAGTCCTCGGGGTGGGAAGAACACTGAAGCTTTCTTT
TRBV5-1	NA	NA	TRBJ1-2	CASSLEGVSYGYTF	TGCGCCAGCAGCTTGGAAGGGGTTAGCTATGGCTACACCTTC
TRBV5-1	TRBD1	once	TRBJ2-5	CASSFGYRGETQYF	TGCGCCAGCAGCTTCGGATACAGGGGAGAGACCCAGTACTTC
TRBV5-1	TRBD2	NA	TRBJ2-7	CASRVAGGGPYEQYF	TGCGCCAGCAGGGTAGCGGGAGGCGGCCCCTACGAGCAGTACTTC
TRBV11-2	NA	few	TRBJ1-6	CASSLERNNSPLHF	TGTGCCAGCAGCTTAGAGCGGAATAATTCACCCCTCCACTTT
TRBV2	NA	NA	TRBJ2-2	CASRHSTRPGELFF	TGTGCCAGCAGGCACTCGACTAGGCCCGGGGAGCTGTTTTTT
TRBV6-1	NA	NA	TRBJ1-1	CASIETGGDTEAFF	TGTGCCAGCATTGAAACAGGTGGGGACACTGAAGCTTTCTTT
TRBV5-4	NA	NA	TRBJ1-1	CASRSAGDGPEAFF	TGTGCCAGCAGATCTGCAGGGGACGGCCCTGAAGCTTTCTTT
TRBV27	NA	NA	TRBJ2-2	CASSLKRHGELFF	TGTGCCAGCAGTTTAAAGCGTCACGGGGAGCTGTTTTTT